A selection of T cell receptor beta chains follows, all from one sample in a study of cytomegalovirus exposure and HLA in healthy donors. TCRdb's copy holds only in-frame clones and misses some; the assay was immunoSEQ multiplex PCR. Counted here are some 160,000 clones, 84% occurring once; the ten biggest clones make up about 6.8%. Material: PBMCs. All receptors derive from a man aged 50 or older in good health and CMV-seropositive. Both conserved end residues are part of each CDR3. D genes are given only for firm matches. Clone size is stated in some rows and not others, as once, few, many or a class when expanded.

j_call: TRBJ1-5
clone_size: NA
v_call: TRBV2
d_call: NA
cdr3_aa: CASSVTQGPNQPQHF
cdr3_nt: TGTGCCAGCAGTGTAACACAGGGACCCAATCAGCCCCAGCATTTT

j_call: TRBJ2-2
clone_size: NA
v_call: TRBV29-1
d_call: TRBD1
cdr3_aa: CSGRTGGTGELFF
cdr3_nt: TGCAGCGGAAGGACAGGGGGGACCGGGGAGCTGTTTTTT

j_call: TRBJ1-4
clone_size: NA
v_call: TRBV6-5
d_call: NA
cdr3_aa: CASSYWGATNEKLFF
cdr3_nt: TGTGCCAGCAGTTACTGGGGGGCAACTAATGAAAAACTGTTTTTT

j_call: TRBJ1-1
clone_size: NA
v_call: TRBV15
d_call: TRBD1
cdr3_aa: CATSRLTGGANTEAFF
cdr3_nt: TGTGCCACCAGCAGATTAACAGGGGGCGCCAACACTGAAGCTTTCTTT

j_call: TRBJ2-1
clone_size: few
v_call: TRBV6-5
d_call: TRBD2
cdr3_aa: CASSPSGNEQFF
cdr3_nt: TGTGCCAGCAGCCCTAGCGGCAATGAGCAGTTCTTC

j_call: TRBJ1-4
clone_size: NA
v_call: TRBV25-1
d_call: TRBD1
cdr3_aa: CASGTGGAINEKLFF
cdr3_nt: TGTGCCAGTGGGACAGGGGGCGCGATTAATGAAAAACTGTTTTTT

j_call: TRBJ2-6
clone_size: NA
v_call: TRBV29-1
d_call: TRBD1
cdr3_aa: CSVGQGETGANVLTF
cdr3_nt: TGCAGCGTTGGACAGGGGGAAACTGGGGCCAACGTCCTGACTTTC

j_call: TRBJ2-3
clone_size: NA
v_call: TRBV6-1
d_call: NA
cdr3_aa: CASSEFHSTDTQYF
cdr3_nt: TGTGCCAGCAGTGAATTTCATAGCACAGATACGCAGTATTTT

j_call: TRBJ1-1
clone_size: NA
v_call: TRBV9
d_call: NA
cdr3_aa: CASSAGQLNTEAFF
cdr3_nt: TGTGCCAGCAGCGCGGGTCAGCTGAACACTGAAGCTTTCTTT

j_call: TRBJ2-1
clone_size: NA
v_call: TRBV5-1
d_call: NA
cdr3_aa: CASSSQTSQNEQFF
cdr3_nt: TGCGCCAGCAGCTCTCAGACTAGTCAGAATGAGCAGTTCTTC

j_call: TRBJ1-1
clone_size: NA
v_call: TRBV2
d_call: NA
cdr3_aa: CAIGGATEAFF
cdr3_nt: TGTGCCATCGGGGGAGCCACTGAAGCTTTCTTT

j_call: TRBJ2-2
clone_size: once
v_call: TRBV4-1
d_call: TRBD2
cdr3_aa: CASSQDSGGSRTGELFF
cdr3_nt: TGCGCCAGCAGCCAAGATAGTGGCGGGAGCAGAACCGGGGAGCTGTTTTTT

j_call: TRBJ2-7
clone_size: once
v_call: TRBV5-6
d_call: NA
cdr3_aa: CASSGQSYEQYF
cdr3_nt: TGTGCCAGCAGCGGACAAAGCTACGAGCAGTACTTC

j_call: TRBJ2-1
clone_size: NA
v_call: TRBV29-1
d_call: TRBD2
cdr3_aa: CSIAGGFMGYNEQFF
cdr3_nt: TGCAGCATAGCGGGAGGGTTTATGGGGTACAATGAGCAGTTCTTC

j_call: TRBJ1-4
clone_size: NA
v_call: TRBV2
d_call: TRBD1
cdr3_aa: CASSAGQGNEKLFF
cdr3_nt: TGTGCCAGCAGTGCGGGACAGGGAAATGAAAAACTGTTTTTT

j_call: TRBJ2-2
clone_size: NA
v_call: TRBV5-1
d_call: NA
cdr3_aa: CASSPRVGNTGELFF
cdr3_nt: TGCGCCAGCAGCCCCCGGGTCGGGAACACCGGGGAGCTGTTTTTT

j_call: TRBJ1-5
clone_size: once
v_call: TRBV19
d_call: NA
cdr3_aa: CASRWRIDQPQHF
cdr3_nt: TGTGCCAGTAGGTGGAGGATCGATCAGCCCCAGCATTTT

j_call: TRBJ2-5
clone_size: NA
v_call: TRBV5-4
d_call: TRBD1
cdr3_aa: CASSPGGQGKETQYF
cdr3_nt: TGTGCCAGCAGCCCCGGGGGACAGGGGAAAGAGACCCAGTACTTC

j_call: TRBJ1-2
clone_size: NA
v_call: TRBV9
d_call: NA
cdr3_aa: CASSVGTGSHTF
cdr3_nt: NA

j_call: TRBJ1-6
clone_size: NA
v_call: TRBV6-1
d_call: NA
cdr3_aa: CASSEKPNSPLHF
cdr3_nt: TGTGCCAGCAGTGAGAAGCCCAATTCACCCCTCCACTTT

j_call: TRBJ2-5
clone_size: NA
v_call: TRBV19
d_call: NA
cdr3_aa: CASSIRTLQETQYF
cdr3_nt: TGTGCCAGTAGTATCCGGACTTTACAAGAGACCCAGTACTTC

j_call: TRBJ1-5
clone_size: NA
v_call: TRBV5-8
d_call: NA
cdr3_aa: CASSQIWVGGNQPQHF
cdr3_nt: TGTGCCAGCAGCCAAATCTGGGTAGGGGGCAATCAGCCCCAGCATTTT

j_call: TRBJ1-2
clone_size: NA
v_call: TRBV18
d_call: NA
cdr3_aa: CASSPALQSNYGYTF
cdr3_nt: TGTGCCAGCTCACCAGCTCTGCAGTCTAACTATGGCTACACCTTC

j_call: TRBJ1-1
clone_size: few
v_call: TRBV5-1
d_call: NA
cdr3_aa: CASSLGNGDTEAFF
cdr3_nt: TGCGCCAGCAGCCTAGGGAACGGGGACACTGAAGCTTTCTTT

j_call: TRBJ1-1
clone_size: NA
v_call: TRBV19
d_call: TRBD1
cdr3_aa: CASRKDTGGTEAFF
cdr3_nt: TGTGCCAGTAGGAAAGATACAGGGGGAACTGAAGCTTTCTTT

j_call: TRBJ2-6
clone_size: NA
v_call: TRBV6-5
d_call: NA
cdr3_aa: CATWRDPGANVLTF
cdr3_nt: TGTGCCACGTGGAGGGACCCTGGGGCCAACGTCCTGACTTTC

j_call: TRBJ2-7
clone_size: NA
v_call: TRBV11-2
d_call: TRBD1
cdr3_aa: CASSPGGIVSYEQYF
cdr3_nt: TGTGCCAGCAGCCCAGGGGGCATTGTCTCCTACGAGCAGTACTTC

j_call: TRBJ2-2
clone_size: NA
v_call: TRBV14
d_call: NA
cdr3_aa: CASSQDSASLAYTGELFF
cdr3_nt: TGTGCCAGCAGCCAAGATTCGGCTAGTTTGGCATACACCGGGGAGCTGTTTTTT

j_call: TRBJ2-1
clone_size: few
v_call: TRBV6-6
d_call: NA
cdr3_aa: CASSRDSYNEQFF
cdr3_nt: TGTGCCAGCAGTCGGGACTCATACAATGAGCAGTTCTTC

j_call: TRBJ1-5
clone_size: NA
v_call: TRBV19
d_call: NA
cdr3_aa: CASSVWTDSPYSNQPQHF
cdr3_nt: TGTGCCAGTAGTGTCTGGACAGACTCACCTTATAGCAATCAGCCCCAGCATTTT

j_call: TRBJ2-2
clone_size: NA
v_call: TRBV7-9
d_call: NA
cdr3_aa: CASSLVPVSNTGELFF
cdr3_nt: TGTGCCAGCAGCTTAGTCCCAGTCTCGAACACCGGGGAGCTGTTTTTT

j_call: TRBJ2-5
clone_size: NA
v_call: TRBV5-4
d_call: NA
cdr3_aa: CASSSGGRMDQETQYF
cdr3_nt: TGTGCCAGCAGCTCTGGGGGGAGGATGGACCAAGAGACCCAGTACTTC